This T cell receptor (beta chain) originates from a study of early T cells in non-severe SARS-CoV-2 infection. TCRdb redid the calling of the 5' RACE reads with MiXCR, one entry per CDR3 protein. The data hold around 92,000 distinct CDR3 sequences, with approximately 9.9% observed a single time. The V gene lost 5 bases and the J gene lost 2 bases, with 13 bases spanning the gap. CDR1 and CDR2 (germline): SGHTA, FQGNSA. The CDR3 loop spans 14 amino acids. This sequence originates from an adult who was a healthcare worker with PCR-confirmed SARS-CoV-2 infection or an uninfected control (not recorded which). The sequenced material came from whole blood. The V call is TRBV7-2, the J call TRBJ2-7, with D possibly called TRBD1 or TRBD2 (6 bases each). In DNA, the CDR3 is TGTGCCAGCAGCCGTTCGGGGGCCACCTACGAGCAGTACTTC. This translates into CASSRSGATYEQYF.